Listed below are T cell receptor beta chains from one sample, sequenced in a study of Tregs in tolerant kidney transplant recipients. Clones were sequenced by immunoSEQ multiplex PCR, and TCRdb holds only the in-frame ones, with some missing. This table holds 60,000 to 65,000 clones, more than 95% found once. Source: Tregs from blood, taken before the transplant. Receptors were obtained from a human donor who received a combined kidney and bone marrow transplant. Both conserved end residues are trimmed from each CDR3.

V	J	CDR3
TRBV9	TRBJ1-3	ASSRDIPGNTIY
TRBV9	TRBJ2-1	ASSPRTAYNEQF
TRBV19	TRBJ2-7	ASSPTSGSSYEQY
TRBV1	TRBJ2-3	TSSQTITDTQY
TRBV7-3	TRBJ1-6	ASSLAGTGVSPLH
TRBV11-2	TRBJ2-2	ASSLDRGYGELF
TRBV7-2	TRBJ2-5	ASSLFRAGETQY
TRBV6-1	TRBJ1-4	ASSARGGSTNEKLF
TRBV6-1	TRBJ2-7	ATKDYAPYEQY
TRBV5-1	TRBJ1-2	ASSSRQGGYT
TRBV10-3	TRBJ2-5	AISGQGDEAQY
TRBV7-2	TRBJ2-2	ASSLVLLAGELF
TRBV7-3	TRBJ2-3	ASSLAGGRNTDTQY
TRBV27	TRBJ2-1	ASRTRAHFGNEQF
TRBV11-2	TRBJ2-7	ASSPQGAFPSYEQY
TRBV5-6	TRBJ2-3	DSGVAGETDTQY
TRBV7-2	TRBJ2-3	ASSRTHSDTQY
TRBV30	TRBJ2-4	AWSHYGAGGRNIQY
TRBV5-8	TRBJ2-5	ASSLGLAAGGETQY
TRBV30	TRBJ1-1	AWSVKGRNTEAF
TRBV4-2	TRBJ1-5	ASSQDRGFGTQPQH
TRBV6-5	TRBJ2-1	ASSYSRQGPHEQF
TRBV13	TRBJ1-2	ASSLDRDRGYT
TRBV10-3	TRBJ2-3	ATRGGSTDTQY
TRBV7-2	TRBJ2-7	ASSSSGGLEQY
TRBV2	TRBJ1-4	ASSEVSRGNEKLF
TRBV4-3	TRBJ2-7	ASSQGRLAAYEQY
TRBV4-1	TRBJ2-1	ASSRSGSVYNEQF
TRBV10-3	TRBJ2-2	AISESGGATGELF
TRBV10-3	TRBJ1-1	AISGQGDTEAF
TRBV10-1	TRBJ2-3	ASSDGVLSTDTQY
TRBV12-5	TRBJ2-1	ASAIGTGLVNEQF
TRBV5-1	TRBJ1-3	ASSLGSGDGNTIY
TRBV5-8	TRBJ1-6	ASSLFGTGLASPLH
TRBV7-6	TRBJ2-1	ASSLDRGPYNEQF
TRBV6-1	TRBJ2-7	ASRTGTSDYEQY
TRBV9	TRBJ2-1	ASSVSGGYRNEQF
TRBV7-2	TRBJ2-7	ASRDSSYEQY
TRBV5-1	TRBJ1-1	ASSFQGDTEAF
TRBV7-2	TRBJ1-3	ASREQVHSGNTIY
TRBV7-2	TRBJ2-7	ASSSERTGPSSYEQY
TRBV27	TRBJ1-4	ASSPRQGGVEKLF
TRBV6-1	TRBJ2-5	ASRDRGSWETQY
TRBV6-1	TRBJ2-3	ASKWQAPATDTQY